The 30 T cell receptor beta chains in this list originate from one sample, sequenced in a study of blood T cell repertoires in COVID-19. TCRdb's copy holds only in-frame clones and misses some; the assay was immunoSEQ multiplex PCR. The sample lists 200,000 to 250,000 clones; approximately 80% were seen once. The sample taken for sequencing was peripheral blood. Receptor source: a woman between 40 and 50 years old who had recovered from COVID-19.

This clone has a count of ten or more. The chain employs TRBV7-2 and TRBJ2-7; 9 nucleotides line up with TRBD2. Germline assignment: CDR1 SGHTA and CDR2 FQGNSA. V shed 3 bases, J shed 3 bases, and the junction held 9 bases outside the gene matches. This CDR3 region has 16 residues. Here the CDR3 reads CASSFGFGRGGYEQYF. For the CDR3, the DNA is TGTGCCAGCAGCTTCGGTTTTGGGCGGGGGGGCTACGAGCAGTACTTC.

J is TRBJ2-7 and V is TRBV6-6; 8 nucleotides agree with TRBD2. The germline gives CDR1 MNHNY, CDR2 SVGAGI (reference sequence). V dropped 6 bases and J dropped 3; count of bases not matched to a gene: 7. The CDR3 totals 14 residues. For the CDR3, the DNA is TGTGCCAGCAGGATAGCGGGGCAAGACTACGAGCAGTACTTC. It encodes CASRIAGQDYEQYF.

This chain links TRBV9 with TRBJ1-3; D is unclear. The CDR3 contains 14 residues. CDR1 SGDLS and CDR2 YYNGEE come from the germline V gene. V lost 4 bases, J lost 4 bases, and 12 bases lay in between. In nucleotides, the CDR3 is TGTGCCAGCAGCCCCCAAGTGGCCGGAAACACCATATATTTT. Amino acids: CASSPQVAGNTIYF. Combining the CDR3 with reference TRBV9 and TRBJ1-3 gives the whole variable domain DSGVTQTPKHLITATGQRVTLRCSPRSGDLSVYWYQQSLDQGLQFLIQYYNGEERAKGNILERFSAQQFPDLHSELNLSSLELGDSALYFCASSPQVAGNTIYFGEGSWLTVV.

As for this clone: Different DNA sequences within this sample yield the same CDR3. The CDR3 sequence: CASSIVGSSYGYTF. The CDR3 bases are TGTGCCAGTAGTATAGTCGGGTCCTCCTATGGCTACACCTTC. The chain has TRBV19 and TRBJ1-2; D is ambiguous. V was pared by 1 base and J by 4 bases, with 10 bases between. Germline CDR1 is LNHDA and CDR2 is SQIVND (reference sequence). This CDR3 spans 14 amino acids.

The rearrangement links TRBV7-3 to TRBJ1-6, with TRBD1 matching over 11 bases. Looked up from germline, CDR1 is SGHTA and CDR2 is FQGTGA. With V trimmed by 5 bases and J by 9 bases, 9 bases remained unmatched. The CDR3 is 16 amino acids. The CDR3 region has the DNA TGTGCCAGCAGCCCGACGGGACAGGGGGACCCTTCACCCCTCCACTTT. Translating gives CASSPTGQGDPSPLHF.

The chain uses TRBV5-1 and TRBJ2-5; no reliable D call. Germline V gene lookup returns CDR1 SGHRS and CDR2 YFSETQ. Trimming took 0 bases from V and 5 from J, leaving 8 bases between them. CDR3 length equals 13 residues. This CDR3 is CASSLEASETQYF. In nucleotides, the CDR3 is TGCGCCAGCAGCTTGGAAGCGTCGGAGACCCAGTACTTC.

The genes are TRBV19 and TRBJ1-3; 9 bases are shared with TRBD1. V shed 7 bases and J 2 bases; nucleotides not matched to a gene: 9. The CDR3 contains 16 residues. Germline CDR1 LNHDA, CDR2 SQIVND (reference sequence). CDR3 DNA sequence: TGTGCCAGTATTCAGGTCGGGACAGGGACTGGAAACACCATATATTTT. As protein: CASIQVGTGTGNTIYF. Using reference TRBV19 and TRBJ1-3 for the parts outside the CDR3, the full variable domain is DGGITQSPKYLFRKEGQNVTLSCEQNLNHDAMYWYRQDPGQGLRLIYYSQIVNDFQKGDIAEGYSVSREKKESFPLTVTSAQKNPTAFYLCASIQVGTGTGNTIYFGEGSWLTVV.

CDR3 coding DNA: TGTGCCAGCAGCTTAACAGGACTAGCGGGGGGCTCGAACACCGGGGAGCTGTTTTTT. It encodes CASSLTGLAGGSNTGELFF. The J gene is TRBJ2-2, the V gene TRBV7-3; TRBD2 matches 14 bases. This CDR3 has 19 amino acids. V gave up 0 bases and J gave up 0 bases; unmatched junction bases: 3. Germline-derived CDR1 and CDR2 are SGHTA and FQGTGA.

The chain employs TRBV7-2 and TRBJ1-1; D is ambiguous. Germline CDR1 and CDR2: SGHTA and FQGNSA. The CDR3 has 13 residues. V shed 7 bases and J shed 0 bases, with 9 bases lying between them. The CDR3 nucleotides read TGTGCCAGCACCCAATTCATGAACACTGAAGCTTTCTTT. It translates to CASTQFMNTEAFF.

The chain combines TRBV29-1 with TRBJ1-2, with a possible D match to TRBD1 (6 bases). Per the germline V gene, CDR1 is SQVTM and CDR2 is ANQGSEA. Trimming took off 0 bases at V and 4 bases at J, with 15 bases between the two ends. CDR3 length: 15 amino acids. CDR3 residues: CSVEDRQGPGYGYTF. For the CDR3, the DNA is TGCAGCGTTGAAGATCGGCAGGGGCCCGGCTATGGCTACACCTTC.

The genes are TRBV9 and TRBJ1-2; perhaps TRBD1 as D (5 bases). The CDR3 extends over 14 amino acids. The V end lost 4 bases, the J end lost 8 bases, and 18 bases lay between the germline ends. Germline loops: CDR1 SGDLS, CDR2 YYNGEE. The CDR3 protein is CASSRDWGDGGYTF. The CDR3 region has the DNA TGTGCCAGCAGCCGTGACTGGGGGGATGGCGGCTACACCTTC.

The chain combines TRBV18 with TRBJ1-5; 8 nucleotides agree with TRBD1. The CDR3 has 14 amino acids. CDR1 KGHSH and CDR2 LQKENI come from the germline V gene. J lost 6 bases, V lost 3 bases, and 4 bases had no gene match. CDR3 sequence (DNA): TGTGCCAGCTCACCTCAGGGGGCAGGTCAGCCCCAGCATTTT. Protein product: CASSPQGAGQPQHF.

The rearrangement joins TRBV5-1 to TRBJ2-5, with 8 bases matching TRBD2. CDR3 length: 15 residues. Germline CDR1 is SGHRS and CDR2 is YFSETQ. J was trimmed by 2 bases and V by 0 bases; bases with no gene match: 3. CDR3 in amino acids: CASSLVAGQQETQYF. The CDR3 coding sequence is TGCGCCAGCAGCTTGGTAGCGGGGCAACAAGAGACCCAGTACTTC.

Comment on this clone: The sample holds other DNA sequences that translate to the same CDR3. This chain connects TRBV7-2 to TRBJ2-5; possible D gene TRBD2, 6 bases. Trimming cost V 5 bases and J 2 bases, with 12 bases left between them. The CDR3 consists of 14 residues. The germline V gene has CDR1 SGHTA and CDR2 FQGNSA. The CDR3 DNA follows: TGTGCCAGCAGCCGGGACTCCACTCAAGAGACCCAGTACTTC. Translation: CASSRDSTQETQYF.

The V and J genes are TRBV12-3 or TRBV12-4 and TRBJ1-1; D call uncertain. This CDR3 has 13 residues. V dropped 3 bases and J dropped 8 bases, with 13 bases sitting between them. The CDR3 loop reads CASSFSPKMEAFF. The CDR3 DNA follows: TGTGCCAGCAGTTTTAGTCCCAAAATGGAAGCTTTCTTT.

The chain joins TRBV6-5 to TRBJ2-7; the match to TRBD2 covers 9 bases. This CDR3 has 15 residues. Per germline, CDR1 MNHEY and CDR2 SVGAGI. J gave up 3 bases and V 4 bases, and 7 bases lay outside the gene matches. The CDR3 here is CASSSMTSGFYEQYF. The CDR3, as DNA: TGTGCCAGCAGTTCGATGACTAGCGGCTTCTACGAGCAGTACTTC.

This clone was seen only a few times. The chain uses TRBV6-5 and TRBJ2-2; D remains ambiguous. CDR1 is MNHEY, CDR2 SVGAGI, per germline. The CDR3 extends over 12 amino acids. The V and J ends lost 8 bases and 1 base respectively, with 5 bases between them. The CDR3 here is CASLRNTGELFF. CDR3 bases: TGTGCCAGCCTAAGGAACACCGGGGAGCTGTTTTTT.

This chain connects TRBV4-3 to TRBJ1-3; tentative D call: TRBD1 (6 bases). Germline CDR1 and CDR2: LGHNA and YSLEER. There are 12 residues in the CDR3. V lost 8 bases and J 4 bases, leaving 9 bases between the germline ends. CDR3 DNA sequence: TGCGCCAGCCGGGACAACGGAAACACCATATATTTT. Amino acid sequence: CASRDNGNTIYF.

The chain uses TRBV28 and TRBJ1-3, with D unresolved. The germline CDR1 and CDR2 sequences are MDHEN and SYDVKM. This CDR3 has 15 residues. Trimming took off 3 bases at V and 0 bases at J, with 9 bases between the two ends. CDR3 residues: CASSLVQSSGNTIYF. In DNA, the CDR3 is TGTGCCAGCAGTTTGGTACAGAGCTCTGGAAACACCATATATTTT.

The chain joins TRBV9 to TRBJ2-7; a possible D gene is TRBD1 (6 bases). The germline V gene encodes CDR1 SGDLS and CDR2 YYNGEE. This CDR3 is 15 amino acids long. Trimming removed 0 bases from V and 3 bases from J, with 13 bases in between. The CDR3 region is CASSVEGDQNYEQYF. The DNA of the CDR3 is TGTGCCAGCAGCGTAGAGGGGGACCAAAACTACGAGCAGTACTTC.

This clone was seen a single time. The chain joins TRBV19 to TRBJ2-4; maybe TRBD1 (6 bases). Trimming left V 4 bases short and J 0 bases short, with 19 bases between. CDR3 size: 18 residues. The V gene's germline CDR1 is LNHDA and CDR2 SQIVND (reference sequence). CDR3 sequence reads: CASSTRGRPFEAKNIQYF. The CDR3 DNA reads TGTGCCAGTAGTACCAGGGGCCGTCCATTCGAAGCCAAAAACATTCAGTACTTC. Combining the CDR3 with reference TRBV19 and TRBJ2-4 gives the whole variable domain DGGITQSPKYLFRKEGQNVTLSCEQNLNHDAMYWYRQDPGQGLRLIYYSQIVNDFQKGDIAEGYSVSREKKESFPLTVTSAQKNPTAFYLCASSTRGRPFEAKNIQYFGAGTRLSVL.

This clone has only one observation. In DNA form, the CDR3 reads TGTGCCAGCCTTAAACTTGACAGGGCCACAGATACGCAGTATTTT. This translates into CASLKLDRATDTQYF. This chain joins TRBV6-5 and TRBJ2-3; 7 positions agree with TRBD1. The V and J ends lost 8 bases and 2 bases, in that order; junction bases with no gene match: 10. This CDR3 is 15 amino acids long. The germline V gene has CDR1 MNHEY and CDR2 SVGAGI.

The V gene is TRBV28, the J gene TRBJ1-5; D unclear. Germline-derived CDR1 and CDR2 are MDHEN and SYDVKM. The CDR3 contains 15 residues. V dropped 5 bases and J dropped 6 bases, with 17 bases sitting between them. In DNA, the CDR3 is TGTGCCAGCAGTCCCAATGGGCAGGCGGGTCAGCCCCAGCATTTT. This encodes CASSPNGQAGQPQHF.

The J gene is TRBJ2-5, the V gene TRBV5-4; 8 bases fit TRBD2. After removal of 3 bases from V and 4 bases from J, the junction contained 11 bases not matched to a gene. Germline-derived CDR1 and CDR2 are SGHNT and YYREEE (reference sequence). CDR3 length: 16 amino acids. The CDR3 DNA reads TGTGCCAGCAGCTCTTCACGAGCGGGGGTACGAGAGACCCAGTACTTC. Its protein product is CASSSSRAGVRETQYF.

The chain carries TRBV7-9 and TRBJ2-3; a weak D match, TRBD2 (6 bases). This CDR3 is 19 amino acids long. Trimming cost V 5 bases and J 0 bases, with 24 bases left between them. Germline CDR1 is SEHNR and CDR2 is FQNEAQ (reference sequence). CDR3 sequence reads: CASSPLLAEEGRSTDTQYF. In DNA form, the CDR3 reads TGTGCCAGCAGCCCCCTTTTGGCGGAGGAGGGAAGAAGCACAGATACGCAGTATTTT.

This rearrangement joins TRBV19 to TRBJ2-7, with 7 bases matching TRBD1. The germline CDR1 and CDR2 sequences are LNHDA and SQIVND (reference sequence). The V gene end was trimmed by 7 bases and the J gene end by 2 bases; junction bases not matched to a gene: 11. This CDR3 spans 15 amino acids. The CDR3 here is CASTPNRGLPYEQYF. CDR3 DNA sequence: TGTGCCAGTACCCCTAACAGGGGCTTACCCTACGAGCAGTACTTC.

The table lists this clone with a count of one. CDR3 protein: CASSLGQGATGANVLTF. Here the CDR3 DNA reads TGCGCCAGCAGCTTGGGTCAGGGGGCAACTGGGGCCAACGTCCTGACTTTC. The rearrangement joins TRBV5-1 to TRBJ2-6; 8 bases line up with TRBD1. Trimming at V came to 0 bases and at J to 2 bases, leaving 4 bases not matched to a gene. The germline V gene encodes CDR1 SGHRS and CDR2 YFSETQ. The CDR3 is 17 residues long.

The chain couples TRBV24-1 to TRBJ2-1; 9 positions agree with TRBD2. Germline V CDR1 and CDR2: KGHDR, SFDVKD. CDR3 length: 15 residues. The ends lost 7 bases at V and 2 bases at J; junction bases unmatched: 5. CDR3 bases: TGTGCCACCAGGGCGACTAGCGGTACCTACAATGAGCAGTTCTTC. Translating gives CATRATSGTYNEQFF.

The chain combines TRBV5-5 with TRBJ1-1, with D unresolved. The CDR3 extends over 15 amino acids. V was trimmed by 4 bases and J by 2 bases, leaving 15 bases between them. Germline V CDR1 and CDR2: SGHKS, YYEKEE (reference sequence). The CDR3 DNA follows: TGTGCCAGCAGCCCCTATACCTCAATTAACACTGAAGCTTTCTTT. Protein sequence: CASSPYTSINTEAFF.

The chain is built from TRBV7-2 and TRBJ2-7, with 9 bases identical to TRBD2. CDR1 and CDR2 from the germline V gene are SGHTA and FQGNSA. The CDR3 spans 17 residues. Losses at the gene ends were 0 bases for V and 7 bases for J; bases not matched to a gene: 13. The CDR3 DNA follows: TGTGCCAGCAGCTTAGCTAGAATTAGCGGGGGCCTCTGGGAGCAGTACTTC. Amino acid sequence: CASSLARISGGLWEQYF.